This is a list of T cell receptor beta chains from one sample in a study of blood T cell repertoires in COVID-19. The repertoire was sequenced with immunoSEQ multiplex PCR; TCRdb's copy has only in-frame clones and lacks some. The sample yields some 190,000 clones, around 84% seen once. The sequenced material came from peripheral blood. The receptor source for this set is a woman older than 75 with acute or convalescent COVID-19. Both conserved end residues are part of each CDR3. The D gene is left open where the match is weak. Clone size is shown for a subset of rows, as once, few, many or a class of expanded clone.

J gene	CDR3 length	V gene	clone size	D gene	CDR3 protein	CDR3 DNA
TRBJ2-5	14	TRBV19	NA	TRBD1	CATRDRGLQETQYF	TGTGCCACTCGAGACAGGGGCCTCCAAGAGACCCAGTACTTC
TRBJ1-5	12	TRBV28	NA	NA	CASSPGTQPQHF	TGTGCCAGCAGTCCAGGGACACAGCCCCAGCATTTT
TRBJ1-2	14	TRBV5-1	NA	TRBD1	CASSLEGADYGYTF	TGCGCCAGCAGCTTAGAGGGGGCTGACTATGGCTACACCTTC
TRBJ2-7	19	TRBV7-2	few	NA	CASSSPRLRGATLTYEQYF	TGTGCCAGCAGCTCCCCCCGGCTTCGGGGAGCGACCCTCACCTACGAGCAGTACTTC
TRBJ2-1	17	TRBV9	NA	TRBD2	CASSVEASGLPYNEQFF	TGTGCCAGCAGCGTAGAGGCTAGCGGCCTTCCCTACAATGAGCAGTTCTTC
TRBJ1-4	19	TRBV4-2	NA	NA	CASSQDPPRQFRANEKLFF	TGTGCCAGCAGCCAAGATCCCCCTCGACAGTTTAGAGCTAATGAAAAACTGTTTTTT
TRBJ1-2	12	TRBV4-3	NA	NA	CASSQDRGRNTF	TGCGCCAGCAGCCAAGATCGAGGCCGGAATACCTTC
TRBJ1-6	14	TRBV30	NA	TRBD1	CAWRMGQLNSPLHF	TGTGCCTGGAGAATGGGACAGCTTAATTCACCCCTCCACTTT
TRBJ2-2	15	TRBV2	NA	TRBD2	CASRLAGDITGELFF	TGTGCCAGCAGATTAGCGGGAGATATCACCGGGGAGCTGTTTTTT
TRBJ1-1	13	TRBV11-3	NA	NA	CASSLEGGTEAFF	TGTGCCAGCAGCTTAGAAGGAGGCACTGAAGCTTTCTTT
TRBJ2-5	12	TRBV28	NA	NA	CASNGGSETQYF	TGTGCCAGCAACGGGGGATCGGAGACCCAGTACTTC
TRBJ2-7	13	TRBV4-3	NA	TRBD1	CASSPGQGTEQYF	TGCGCCAGCAGCCCTGGACAGGGTACCGAGCAGTACTTC
TRBJ2-1	17	TRBV11-2	NA	TRBD2	CASSARLAGVNYNEQFF	TGTGCCAGCAGCGCAAGACTAGCGGGAGTGAACTACAATGAGCAGTTCTTC
TRBJ1-1	12	TRBV18	once	TRBD1	CASSPDRAEAFF	TGTGCCAGCTCACCGGACAGGGCTGAAGCTTTCTTT
TRBJ2-7	13	TRBV28	NA	TRBD2	CASRPGGTYEQYF	TGTGCCAGCAGACCGGGAGGAACCTACGAGCAGTACTTC
TRBJ2-5	15	TRBV7-2	few	NA	CASSLVGSHQETQYF	TGTGCCAGCAGCTTAGTAGGTAGCCATCAAGAGACCCAGTACTTC
TRBJ1-5	15	TRBV6-5	NA	TRBD1	CASRPGTGSNQPQHF	TGTGCCAGCAGACCCGGGACAGGGAGCAATCAGCCCCAGCATTTT
TRBJ1-1	14	TRBV11-3	NA	NA	CASCPGGMNTEAFF	TGTGCCAGTTGCCCCGGGGGAATGAACACTGAAGCTTTCTTT
TRBJ1-2	14	TRBV9	NA	NA	CASSVGQASFGYTF	TGTGCCAGCAGCGTAGGGCAGGCCTCCTTCGGCTACACCTTC
TRBJ2-1	15	TRBV11-2	few	TRBD2	CASSVTSGSYNEQFF	TGTGCCAGCAGCGTGACTAGCGGCTCCTACAATGAGCAGTTCTTC
TRBJ2-3	15	TRBV2	NA	TRBD2	CASSGRLADTDTQYF	TGTGCCAGCAGCGGTCGACTAGCGGACACAGATACGCAGTATTTT
TRBJ1-3	14	TRBV2	NA	NA	CASRFGGEGNTIYF	TGTGCCAGCAGATTTGGAGGGGAAGGAAACACCATATATTTT
TRBJ1-2	18	TRBV7-2	NA	NA	CASSGGKGQLVRGYGYTF	TGTGCCAGCAGCGGAGGGAAAGGGCAGTTAGTACGGGGCTATGGCTACACCTTC
TRBJ2-7	14	TRBV11-2	NA	NA	CASSWTASSYEQYF	TGTGCCAGCAGCTGGACAGCTAGCTCCTACGAGCAGTACTTC
TRBJ2-1	11	TRBV12-3/TRBV12-4	once	NA	CASSPASEQFF	TGTGCCAGCAGCCCCGCGAGTGAGCAGTTCTTC
TRBJ2-1	15	TRBV6-6	NA	NA	CASSYVQGSYNEQFF	TGTGCCAGCAGTTACGTTCAGGGATCCTACAATGAGCAGTTCTTC
TRBJ1-1	13	TRBV18	NA	NA	CASSPDSFSGAFF	TGTGCCAGCTCACCGGACTCCTTTAGTGGAGCTTTCTTT